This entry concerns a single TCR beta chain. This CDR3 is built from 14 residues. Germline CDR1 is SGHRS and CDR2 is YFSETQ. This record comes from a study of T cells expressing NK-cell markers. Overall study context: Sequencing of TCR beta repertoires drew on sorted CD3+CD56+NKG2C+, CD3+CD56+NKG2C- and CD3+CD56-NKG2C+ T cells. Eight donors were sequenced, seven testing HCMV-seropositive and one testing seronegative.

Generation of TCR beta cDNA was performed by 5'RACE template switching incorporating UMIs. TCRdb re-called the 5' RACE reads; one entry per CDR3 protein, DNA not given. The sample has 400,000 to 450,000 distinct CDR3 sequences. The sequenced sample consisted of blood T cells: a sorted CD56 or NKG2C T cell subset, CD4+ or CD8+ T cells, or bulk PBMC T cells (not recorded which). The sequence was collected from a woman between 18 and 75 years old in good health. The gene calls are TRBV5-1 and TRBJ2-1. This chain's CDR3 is CASSPDGEHNEQFF.